This T cell receptor (beta chain) stems from a study of cytomegalovirus exposure and HLA in healthy donors. General study points: While the bulk of TCR sequences proved rare, some public TCRs turned up in many donors. Among the CMV-associated chains, three were confirmed in vitro as specific for CMV antigens.

The PCR used 60 Vbeta and 13 Jbeta primers. The data were produced by immunoSEQ multiplex PCR, yet TCRdb's version contains in-frame clones alone and is incomplete. Here the sample spans 150,000 to 200,000 clones, about four fifths being singletons. As for this clone: No antigen is known for it.

The sequence was collected from a woman aged 18-35 years in good health and CMV-seronegative. The specimen sequenced was PBMCs.

DNA for the CDR3: TGTGCCAGCAGCTTGGGACAGGGGCTCTACAATGAGCAGTTCTTC. Protein: CASSLGQGLYNEQFF. The chain employs TRBV5-4 and TRBJ2-1; 8 bases are shared with TRBD1. Germline values: CDR1 SGHNT, CDR2 YYREEE (reference sequence). The junction had 2 bases not matched to a gene; V was cut back by 0 bases and J by 3 bases. The length of the CDR3 is 15 residues.